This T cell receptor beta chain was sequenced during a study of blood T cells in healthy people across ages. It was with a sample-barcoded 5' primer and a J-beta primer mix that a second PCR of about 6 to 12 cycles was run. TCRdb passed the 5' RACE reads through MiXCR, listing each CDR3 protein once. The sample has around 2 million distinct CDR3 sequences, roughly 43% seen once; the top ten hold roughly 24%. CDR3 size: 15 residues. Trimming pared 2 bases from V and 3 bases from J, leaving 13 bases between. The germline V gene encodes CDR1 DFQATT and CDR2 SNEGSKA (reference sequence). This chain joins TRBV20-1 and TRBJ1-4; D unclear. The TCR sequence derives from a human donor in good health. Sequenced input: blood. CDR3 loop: CSARRQADSNEKLFF. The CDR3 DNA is TGCAGTGCTAGACGCCAGGCCGACTCTAATGAAAAACTGTTTTTT.